This passage covers 21 T cell receptor beta chains from one sample sequenced in a study of Graves' ophthalmopathy and Graves' hyperthyroidism. The study amplified TCR beta CDR3 regions using RNA transcripts. Second-round multiplex PCR came after first-round RT-PCR with HTBI primers. TCRdb analysed the multiplex PCR reads with MiXCR anew, one entry per CDR3 protein. This sample carries roughly 1.1 million distinct CDR3 sequences, about 35% of them seen once, and the ten largest clones take around 10%. Sequenced material: peripheral blood or thyroid tissue (not recorded which). The receptors originated from an adult man with Graves' hyperthyroidism.

As for this clonotype: One junction end disagrees with the germline gene, perhaps due to a read error. The rearrangement joins TRBV9 to TRBJ2-7; 9 bases fit TRBD2. Germline V gene sequence: CDR1 SGDLS, CDR2 YYNGEE. The CDR3 is 14 amino acids. The DNA of the CDR3 is TGTGTCAGCAGTTTTAGCGGGAGCTCCTACGAGCAGTACTTC. Its translation is CVSSFSGSSYEQYF. Variable domain in full (rest from reference TRBV9 and TRBJ2-7): DSGVTQTPKHLITATGQRVTLRCSPRSGDLSVYWYQQSLDQGLQFLIQYYNGEERAKGNILERFSAQQFPDLHSELNLSSLELGDSALYFCVSSFSGSSYEQYFGPGTRLTVT.

This clonotype was counted many times. V gene TRBV6-6 combines with J gene TRBJ1-1, with TRBD1 as a possible D gene (5 bases). The CDR3 totals 15 residues. Germline lookup yields CDR1 MNHNY and CDR2 SVGAGI (reference sequence). Between the trimmed V and J ends, which lost 4 bases and 2 bases, there was a span of 14 bases. CDR3 nucleotide sequence: TGTGCCAGCAGTTCCACGACAGACTACAACACTGAAGCTTTCTTT. It translates to CASSSTTDYNTEAFF.

The rearrangement joins TRBV19 to TRBJ1-5; D might be TRBD1 (5 bases). The CDR3 length is 21 residues. In germline, CDR1 is LNHDA, CDR2 SQIVND (reference sequence). V was cut by 3 bases and J by 7 bases, with 34 bases left in between. The CDR3 loop reads CASSMTSDGLYGYTGAQPQHF. In DNA, the CDR3 is TGTGCCAGTAGTATGACCTCTGATGGTCTATATGGCTACACAGGCGCGCAGCCCCAGCATTTT.

This clonotype has just a few counts. The gene calls are TRBV4-1 and TRBJ1-5; the D is unclear. Trimming left V 5 bases short and J 2 bases short, with 19 bases between. This CDR3 comprises 17 residues. Germline V lookup: CDR1 MGHRA, CDR2 YSYEKL. The CDR3 bases are TGCGCCAGCAGCAATCGGACGGCCGGTGGGGGCAATCAGCCCCAGCATTTT. Protein product: CASSNRTAGGGNQPQHF.

This clonotype was detected only once. The CDR3 end shows no conserved phenylalanine or tryptophan, and so a read error is likely. Because the CDR3's place on the DNA is in doubt, the DNA is left out and the CDR3 is given as listed by TCRdb. The rearrangement uses TRBV2 and TRBJ1-1. Germline V gives CDR1 SNHLY, CDR2 FYNNEI. The CDR3 spans 10 amino acids, including both terminal residues. CDR3 sequence reads: CASSGGLAAI.

This clonotype was seen many times. This rearrangement joins TRBV15 to TRBJ1-5, with a possible D match to TRBD1 (5 bases). The CDR3 extends over 15 amino acids. Germline V CDR1 and CDR2: LNHNV, YYDKDF (reference sequence). With 1 base removed from V and 4 bases from J, the gap between germline ends came to 11 bases. In nucleotides, the CDR3 is TGTGCCACCAGCAGAGGAGGGGCGGGTAATCAGCCCCAGCATTTT. This gives the protein CATSRGGAGNQPQHF.

V and J are TRBV7-2 and TRBJ2-2; 8 bases align to TRBD2. CDR3 length: 15 amino acids. From germline, CDR1 is SGHTA and CDR2 FQGNSA. J gave up 1 base and V 4 bases, and 2 bases lay outside the gene matches. The CDR3 protein is CASSSSGGNTGELFF. In DNA form, the CDR3 reads TGTGCCAGCAGCTCGAGCGGGGGGAACACCGGGGAGCTGTTTTTT.

This clonotype was counted a few times. The chain is built from TRBV4-2 and TRBJ2-7; 7 nucleotides line up with TRBD1. J lost 2 bases, V lost 1 base, and 11 bases had no gene match. This CDR3 has 17 amino acids. Germline V CDR1 and CDR2: LGHNA, YNFKEQ. CDR3 sequence: CASSQGSFGQGAYEQYF. CDR3 bases: TGTGCCAGCAGCCAAGGGTCCTTTGGCCAGGGGGCCTACGAGCAGTACTTC.

This clonotype was detected only a few times. This chain connects TRBV9 to TRBJ2-7; 9 bases match TRBD2. V was clipped by 7 bases and J by 3 bases; unmatched bases: 8. The CDR3 has 14 amino acids. The germline V gene encodes CDR1 SGDLS and CDR2 YYNGEE. DNA of the CDR3: TGTGCCAGCGGCGCGCGGGAGGGCTTCTACGAGCAGTACTTC. This encodes CASGAREGFYEQYF.

The chain is built from TRBV7-2 and TRBJ2-7; no definite D call. In germline, CDR1 is SGHTA, CDR2 FQGNSA. V was shortened by 5 bases and J by 7 bases, with 15 bases between the two germline ends. The CDR3 consists of 13 residues. The chain's CDR3 is CASSRRENNEQYF. The CDR3 DNA is TGTGCCAGCAGCAGAAGAGAGAACAATGAGCAGTACTTC.

V gene TRBV7-9 combines with J gene TRBJ1-1; no reliable D call. This CDR3 is 13 amino acids long. The V end lost 5 bases, the J end lost 1 base, and 8 bases lay between the germline ends. CDR1 is SEHNR and CDR2 is FQNEAQ in the germline V gene (reference sequence). This chain's CDR3 is CASSPNPNTEAFF. The CDR3 DNA reads as TGTGCCAGCAGCCCCAATCCGAACACTGAAGCTTTCTTT.

This clonotype was detected a few times. The V call is TRBV12-3 or TRBV12-4, the J call TRBJ2-7; tentative D call: TRBD1 (6 bases). CDR3 length: 14 residues. V shed 7 bases and J shed 4 bases, with 17 bases lying between them. The CDR3 sequence: CASTPGVGAYEQYF. The CDR3 nucleotides read TGTGCCAGCACTCCTGGGGTGGGGGCTTACGAGCAGTACTTC.

Concerning this clonotype: Given the absence of the conserved phenylalanine or tryptophan at the CDR3 end, a read error is likely. The DNA is left out, because the CDR3 cannot be placed on it with certainty; the CDR3 is given as TCRdb lists it. The rearrangement joins TRBV20-1 to TRBJ1-3; the table assigns TRBD1, which was not confirmed against the DNA. The V gene's germline CDR1 is DFQATT and CDR2 SNEGSKA (reference sequence). The CDR3 spans 10 amino acids, including both terminal residues. CDR3 sequence: CSARDLRENT.

This clonotype was counted many times. V usage is TRBV7-2 and J usage is TRBJ2-7; 7 bases line up with TRBD1. The CDR3 is made up of 13 amino acids. The J segment lost 4 bases and the V segment lost 5 bases, leaving 5 bases of the junction unmatched. From germline, CDR1 is SGHTA and CDR2 FQGNSA. The CDR3 spells CASSRQGRYEQYF. For the CDR3, the DNA is TGTGCCAGCAGCCGACAGGGTAGATACGAGCAGTACTTC.

The V gene is TRBV24-1, the J gene TRBJ2-7; D gene uncertain. The CDR3 runs 16 residues. Trimming pared 3 bases from V and 3 bases from J, leaving 17 bases between. Per germline, CDR1 KGHDR and CDR2 SFDVKD. The CDR3 DNA is TGTGCCACCAGTGATGCGACTCGGACCCATCTCTACGAGCAGTACTTC. Translated: CATSDATRTHLYEQYF.

The genes are TRBV29-1 and TRBJ1-3; a weak D match, TRBD1 (5 bases). The CDR3 spans 15 residues. V was trimmed by 3 bases and J by 0 bases, leaving 12 bases between them. Germline CDR1 and CDR2: SQVTM and ANQGSEA. The CDR3 nucleotides are TGCAGCGTTGAGGGACTGGGGTCCTCTGGAAACACCATATATTTT. Translation gives CSVEGLGSSGNTIYF.

This clonotype was detected many times. V is TRBV10-3 and J is TRBJ1-1; 9 bases line up with TRBD1. Germline CDR1 reads ENHRY; CDR2 reads SYGVKD. Unmatched junction bases numbered 3, after V lost 6 bases and J lost 1 base. The CDR3 length is 14 residues. CDR3 amino acids: CAISRDRANTEAFF. The CDR3 coding sequence is TGTGCCATCAGCCGGGACAGGGCGAACACTGAAGCTTTCTTT.

Ten or more counts support this clonotype. The V gene is TRBV5-1, the J gene TRBJ1-5; D unresolved. V lost 4 bases, J lost 6 bases, and 14 bases lay in between. This CDR3 region has 14 residues. The germline V gene encodes CDR1 SGHRS and CDR2 YFSETQ. The CDR3 DNA sequence: TGCGCCAGCAGCCCGACCGCCGCGGGTCAGCCCCAGCATTTT. Its translation: CASSPTAAGQPQHF.

Points on this clonotype: The junction does not match germline at one end; this may be a read error. The chain links TRBV5-1 to TRBJ1-4; D uncertain. Germline V gives CDR1 SGHRS, CDR2 YFSETQ. The CDR3 runs to 13 residues. DNA of the CDR3: TGCGCCGGCAGCTTTTCCCCTAATGAAAAACTGTTTTTT. Residues: CAGSFSPNEKLFF.

This clonotype was found many times. This chain links TRBV5-1 with TRBJ2-7; D unclear. CDR3 length: 13 amino acids. Trimming stripped 3 bases from V and 3 bases from J, with 10 bases between. Per germline, CDR1 SGHRS and CDR2 YFSETQ. In DNA form, the CDR3 reads TGCGCCAGCAGCTCCGACCCCCGCTACGAGCAGTACTTC. Translated: CASSSDPRYEQYF.

The chain couples TRBV9 to TRBJ1-2, with unresolved D. The CDR3 loop spans 15 amino acids. Trimming shortened V by 4 bases and J by 5 bases, and 18 bases separated the two germline ends. Germline CDR1 reads SGDLS; CDR2 reads YYNGEE. The CDR3 loop is CASSPTVGLAYGYTF. The CDR3 bases are TGTGCCAGCAGCCCTACGGTAGGCCTAGCATATGGCTACACCTTC.